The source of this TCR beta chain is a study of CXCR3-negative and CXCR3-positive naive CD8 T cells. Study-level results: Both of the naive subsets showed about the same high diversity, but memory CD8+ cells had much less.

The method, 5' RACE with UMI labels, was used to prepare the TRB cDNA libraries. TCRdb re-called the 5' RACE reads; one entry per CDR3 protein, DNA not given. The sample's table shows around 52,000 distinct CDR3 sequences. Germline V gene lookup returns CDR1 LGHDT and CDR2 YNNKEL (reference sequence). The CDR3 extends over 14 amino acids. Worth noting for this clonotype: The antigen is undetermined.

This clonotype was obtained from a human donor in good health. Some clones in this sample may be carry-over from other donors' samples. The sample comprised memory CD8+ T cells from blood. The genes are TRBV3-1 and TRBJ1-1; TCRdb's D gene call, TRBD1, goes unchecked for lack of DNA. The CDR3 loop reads CASSQERQGIEAFF.